A selection of T cell receptor beta chains follows, all from one sample in a study of CD8 T cells in Susac syndrome. TCRdb ran MiXCR on the immunoSEQ multiplex PCR reads and lists one entry per CDR3 protein. This table holds more than 65,000 distinct CDR3 sequences, about 95% found once. The specimen sequenced was CD8+ T cells from PBMCs. The origin of the receptors is a human donor with Susac syndrome. The CDR3 runs from the conserved cysteine through the conserved F or W. Each record gives: J gene, clone size, V gene, D gene, CDR3 DNA, CDR3 protein. D genes are given only for firm matches. Some rows have no size entry. The others give once, few or many, or a class for an expanded clone.

j_gene: TRBJ2-3; abundance: NA; v_gene: TRBV29-1; d_gene: TRBD2; CDR3nt: TGCAGCGTTGTAGCGGGAGGAGTACGCACAGATACGCAGTATTTT; CDR3aa: CSVVAGGVRTDTQYF
j_gene: TRBJ1-5; abundance: NA; v_gene: TRBV4-1; d_gene: TRBD1; CDR3nt: TGCGCCAGCAGGTCTGGACAGGGGGGCAATCAGCCCCAGCATTTT; CDR3aa: CASRSGQGGNQPQHF
j_gene: TRBJ2-1; abundance: NA; v_gene: TRBV4-1; d_gene: TRBD2; CDR3nt: TGCGCCAGCAGCCAAGATATCCCGGGAGGAACCTACAATGAGCAGTTCTTC; CDR3aa: CASSQDIPGGTYNEQFF
j_gene: TRBJ1-2; abundance: NA; v_gene: TRBV12-3/TRBV12-4; d_gene: TRBD1; CDR3nt: TGTGCCAGCAGTCGAACAGGGGAGAACGGCTACACCTTC; CDR3aa: CASSRTGENGYTF
j_gene: TRBJ1-1; abundance: NA; v_gene: TRBV19; d_gene: NA; CDR3nt: TGTGCCAGCTCCTCGTCGTTGAACACTGAAGCTTTCTTT; CDR3aa: CASSSSLNTEAFF
j_gene: TRBJ1-5; abundance: NA; v_gene: TRBV5-6; d_gene: NA; CDR3nt: TGTGCCAGCAGCTTGGGTGCGTTCGGTCAGCCCCAGCATTTT; CDR3aa: CASSLGAFGQPQHF
j_gene: TRBJ1-1; abundance: NA; v_gene: TRBV7-9; d_gene: NA; CDR3nt: TGTGCCAGCCAATACTCGAACACTGAAGCTTTCTTT; CDR3aa: CASQYSNTEAFF
j_gene: TRBJ2-1; abundance: NA; v_gene: TRBV7-8; d_gene: NA; CDR3nt: TGTGCCAGCCTCGTACTTACCTCTAATGAGCAGTTCTTC; CDR3aa: CASLVLTSNEQFF
j_gene: TRBJ2-2; abundance: NA; v_gene: TRBV12-3/TRBV12-4; d_gene: NA; CDR3nt: TGTGCCAGCAGCCGACAGGTCGGGGAGCTGTTTTTT; CDR3aa: CASSRQVGELFF
j_gene: TRBJ2-5; abundance: NA; v_gene: TRBV7-8; d_gene: NA; CDR3nt: TGTGCCAGCAGCTTAGCGTACTACCAAGAGACCCAGTACTTC; CDR3aa: CASSLAYYQETQYF
j_gene: TRBJ2-7; abundance: NA; v_gene: TRBV6-5; d_gene: TRBD2; CDR3nt: TGTGCCAGCAGTTCCGCGACTAGCGGGAGCTACGAGCAGTACTTC; CDR3aa: CASSSATSGSYEQYF
j_gene: TRBJ2-7; abundance: few; v_gene: TRBV29-1; d_gene: TRBD1; CDR3nt: TGCAGTGTTGGACAGGGAGCCTACGAGCAGTACTTC; CDR3aa: CSVGQGAYEQYF
j_gene: TRBJ2-3; abundance: NA; v_gene: TRBV7-6; d_gene: NA; CDR3nt: TGTGCCAGCAGCTTAGACGGTGGTAGCAGCACAGATACGCAGTATTTT; CDR3aa: CASSLDGGSSTDTQYF
j_gene: TRBJ2-1; abundance: NA; v_gene: TRBV7-9; d_gene: NA; CDR3nt: TGTGCCAGCAGCTGGGGTCCTAATGAGCAGTTCTTC; CDR3aa: CASSWGPNEQFF
j_gene: TRBJ1-1; abundance: NA; v_gene: TRBV13; d_gene: TRBD1; CDR3nt: TGTGCCAGCAGCTTCAGGGGGCAGGGTGAAGCTTTCTTT; CDR3aa: CASSFRGQGEAFF
j_gene: TRBJ1-5; abundance: NA; v_gene: TRBV2; d_gene: NA; CDR3nt: TGTGCCAGCAGGAGGGATCAGCCCCAGCATTTT; CDR3aa: CASRRDQPQHF
j_gene: TRBJ1-1; abundance: NA; v_gene: TRBV3-1; d_gene: NA; CDR3nt: TGTGCCAGCAGCCAGGTTGGAAGGGTAACTGAAGCTTTCTTT; CDR3aa: CASSQVGRVTEAFF
j_gene: TRBJ2-5; abundance: once; v_gene: TRBV3-1; d_gene: NA; CDR3nt: TGTGCCAGCAGCCAAGATACCACAGGGCAAGAGACCCAGTACTTC; CDR3aa: CASSQDTTGQETQYF
j_gene: TRBJ2-4; abundance: NA; v_gene: TRBV12-3/TRBV12-4; d_gene: NA; CDR3nt: TGTGCCAGCAGAGAAAATGCCAAAAACATTCAGTACTTC; CDR3aa: CASRENAKNIQYF
j_gene: TRBJ2-1; abundance: once; v_gene: TRBV6-5; d_gene: NA; CDR3nt: TGTGCCAGCCGGCGGGGAGGTTCGAACAATGAGCAGTTCTTC; CDR3aa: CASRRGGSNNEQFF
j_gene: TRBJ2-1; abundance: NA; v_gene: TRBV13; d_gene: NA; CDR3nt: TGTGCCAGCAGCCCCCGTCCAGAGGATGAGCAGTTCTTC; CDR3aa: CASSPRPEDEQFF
j_gene: TRBJ2-1; abundance: NA; v_gene: TRBV29-1; d_gene: TRBD2; CDR3nt: TGCAGCGTTGATGGGCTAGCGGGAGGTAGCTCCTACAATGAGCAGTTCTTC; CDR3aa: CSVDGLAGGSSYNEQFF
j_gene: TRBJ2-7; abundance: NA; v_gene: TRBV14; d_gene: TRBD2; CDR3nt: TGTGCCAGCAGCCAAAGGACTAGCGTGTTCGAGCAGTACTTC; CDR3aa: CASSQRTSVFEQYF
j_gene: TRBJ2-3; abundance: NA; v_gene: TRBV5-6; d_gene: NA; CDR3nt: TGTGCCAGCAGCTTGTGGGGACAGCCTCCACAGCGGGGCGATACGCAGTATTTT; CDR3aa: CASSLWGQPPQRGDTQYF
j_gene: TRBJ2-2; abundance: NA; v_gene: TRBV19; d_gene: NA; CDR3nt: TGTGCCAGTAGTAGGAATGTGCCCGGGGAGCTGTTTTTT; CDR3aa: CASSRNVPGELFF
j_gene: TRBJ2-1; abundance: NA; v_gene: TRBV25-1; d_gene: NA; CDR3nt: TGTGCCAGCAGTGGGGGATCAGCTCACTCCTACAATGAGCAGTTCTTC; CDR3aa: CASSGGSAHSYNEQFF
j_gene: TRBJ2-6; abundance: NA; v_gene: TRBV15; d_gene: NA; CDR3nt: TGTGCCACCAGCAGAGATTGGGGATCCGGGGCCAACGTCCTGACTTTC; CDR3aa: CATSRDWGSGANVLTF
j_gene: TRBJ1-2; abundance: NA; v_gene: TRBV29-1; d_gene: TRBD1; CDR3nt: TGCAGCGTCCGGGACAGCTCTAACTATGGCTACACCTTC; CDR3aa: CSVRDSSNYGYTF
j_gene: TRBJ2-7; abundance: NA; v_gene: TRBV29-1; d_gene: TRBD1; CDR3nt: TGCAGCGTTGAGGTACAGGGGTCGAACGCCTACGAGCAGTACTTC; CDR3aa: CSVEVQGSNAYEQYF
j_gene: TRBJ2-5; abundance: NA; v_gene: TRBV5-6; d_gene: TRBD2; CDR3nt: TGTGCCAGCAGCCTTCCGGGAGGGCCGAGGGAGACCCAGTACTTC; CDR3aa: CASSLPGGPRETQYF
j_gene: TRBJ1-4; abundance: NA; v_gene: TRBV5-6; d_gene: NA; CDR3nt: TGTGCCAGCAGCTTCGGGTCTAGTAATGAAAAACTGTTTTTT; CDR3aa: CASSFGSSNEKLFF
j_gene: TRBJ2-1; abundance: NA; v_gene: TRBV20-1; d_gene: TRBD1; CDR3nt: TGCAGTGCAACTACAGGGGGCACTGAGCAGTTCTTC; CDR3aa: CSATTGGTEQFF
j_gene: TRBJ2-3; abundance: NA; v_gene: TRBV25-1; d_gene: TRBD2; CDR3nt: TGTGCCAGCGAACCGGGACTAGGCACAGATACGCAGTATTTT; CDR3aa: CASEPGLGTDTQYF
j_gene: TRBJ2-2; abundance: NA; v_gene: TRBV7-9; d_gene: NA; CDR3nt: TGTGCCAGCAGCTCCTTCGACGGGGAGCTGTTTTTT; CDR3aa: CASSSFDGELFF
j_gene: TRBJ1-4; abundance: NA; v_gene: TRBV5-6; d_gene: NA; CDR3nt: TGTGCCAGCAGCTTGGCCCCGGGATCTACTGAAAAACTGTTTTTT; CDR3aa: CASSLAPGSTEKLFF
j_gene: TRBJ2-7; abundance: NA; v_gene: TRBV29-1; d_gene: NA; CDR3nt: TGCAGCGTTGAAACAGGGAGCACCTACGAGCAGTACTTC; CDR3aa: CSVETGSTYEQYF
j_gene: TRBJ2-3; abundance: NA; v_gene: TRBV20-1; d_gene: TRBD2; CDR3nt: TGCAGTGCTAGAGATTTCGAGCGGGAGTGGGGGGATACGCAGTATTTT; CDR3aa: CSARDFEREWGDTQYF
j_gene: TRBJ2-7; abundance: NA; v_gene: TRBV13; d_gene: NA; CDR3nt: TGTGCCAGCAGCCCCCGGGGTTCCTACGAGCAGTACTTC; CDR3aa: CASSPRGSYEQYF
j_gene: TRBJ1-2; abundance: NA; v_gene: TRBV2; d_gene: NA; CDR3nt: TGTGCCGTGGCTAACGGGGGGCGAGAGGACTATGGCTACACCTTC; CDR3aa: CAVANGGREDYGYTF
j_gene: TRBJ2-1; abundance: NA; v_gene: TRBV20-1; d_gene: TRBD2; CDR3nt: TGCAGTGCTAGCGGCGGGAGTTTGAGGAATGAGCAGTTCTTC; CDR3aa: CSASGGSLRNEQFF
j_gene: TRBJ2-7; abundance: NA; v_gene: TRBV4-3; d_gene: TRBD2; CDR3nt: TGCGCCAGCAGCCAAGGACTAGCGGGAGGCTACGAGCAGTACTTC; CDR3aa: CASSQGLAGGYEQYF
j_gene: TRBJ1-1; abundance: NA; v_gene: TRBV19; d_gene: NA; CDR3nt: TGTGCCAGTAGTCCCACGGGACACCTGAACACTGAAGCTTTCTTT; CDR3aa: CASSPTGHLNTEAFF
j_gene: TRBJ2-7; abundance: few; v_gene: TRBV6-2/TRBV6-3; d_gene: NA; CDR3nt: TGTGCCAGCGAGACGGAAGCCTACGAGCAGTACTTC; CDR3aa: CASETEAYEQYF
j_gene: TRBJ2-5; abundance: NA; v_gene: TRBV12-3/TRBV12-4; d_gene: TRBD2; CDR3nt: TGTGCCAGCAGTTATAAGCGGGAGCAAGAGACCCAGTACTTC; CDR3aa: CASSYKREQETQYF
j_gene: TRBJ2-3; abundance: once; v_gene: TRBV30; d_gene: NA; CDR3nt: TGTGCCTGGACCCGACAGGCAAGCACAGATACGCAGTATTTT; CDR3aa: CAWTRQASTDTQYF
j_gene: TRBJ2-1; abundance: NA; v_gene: TRBV27; d_gene: NA; CDR3nt: TGTGCCATCTCAGTTTCGGCAGACAATGAGCAGTTCTTC; CDR3aa: CAISVSADNEQFF
j_gene: TRBJ2-5; abundance: NA; v_gene: TRBV29-1; d_gene: TRBD2; CDR3nt: TGCAGCGTTGACGGAGCGGGGTCAGAGACCCAGTACTTC; CDR3aa: CSVDGAGSETQYF
j_gene: TRBJ2-3; abundance: NA; v_gene: TRBV2; d_gene: TRBD2; CDR3nt: TGTGCCAGCAGTGAAAGGAGCGGGAGGTTCACAGATACGCAGTATTTT; CDR3aa: CASSERSGRFTDTQYF
j_gene: TRBJ1-2; abundance: NA; v_gene: TRBV15; d_gene: TRBD1; CDR3nt: TGTGCCACCCTCGGGACAGGGGAATCGAACTATGGCTACACCTTC; CDR3aa: CATLGTGESNYGYTF
j_gene: TRBJ2-5; abundance: NA; v_gene: TRBV12-3/TRBV12-4; d_gene: TRBD2; CDR3nt: TGTGCCAGCAGTTTGCCGACTAGCGGGAGAGAGACCCAGTACTTC; CDR3aa: CASSLPTSGRETQYF
j_gene: TRBJ2-6; abundance: NA; v_gene: TRBV20-1; d_gene: NA; CDR3nt: TGCAGTGCTAATCGGGCCGGGGCCAACGTCCTGACTTTC; CDR3aa: CSANRAGANVLTF
j_gene: TRBJ2-7; abundance: NA; v_gene: TRBV5-1; d_gene: NA; CDR3nt: TGCGCCAGCAGCAGCGGGACAGGTATCTACGAGCAGTACTTC; CDR3aa: CASSSGTGIYEQYF
j_gene: TRBJ2-3; abundance: NA; v_gene: TRBV9; d_gene: NA; CDR3nt: TGTGCCAGCAGCGGCGGACAGCCTACAGATACGCAGTATTTT; CDR3aa: CASSGGQPTDTQYF
j_gene: TRBJ2-1; abundance: NA; v_gene: TRBV29-1; d_gene: NA; CDR3nt: TGCAGCGTTGCGTCGAGTTGGGGAAACAATGAGCAGTTCTTC; CDR3aa: CSVASSWGNNEQFF
j_gene: TRBJ2-7; abundance: NA; v_gene: TRBV29-1; d_gene: TRBD2; CDR3nt: TGCAGCGTCGGAGCGGGAGTTTCCTACGAGCAGTACTTC; CDR3aa: CSVGAGVSYEQYF
j_gene: TRBJ1-2; abundance: few; v_gene: TRBV29-1; d_gene: TRBD1; CDR3nt: TGCAGCGTTGGCGGACAGGATAATGGCTACACCTTC; CDR3aa: CSVGGQDNGYTF
j_gene: TRBJ1-2; abundance: NA; v_gene: TRBV6-5; d_gene: NA; CDR3nt: TGTGCCAGCAGTTCTACAGGATACTATGGCTACACCTTC; CDR3aa: CASSSTGYYGYTF